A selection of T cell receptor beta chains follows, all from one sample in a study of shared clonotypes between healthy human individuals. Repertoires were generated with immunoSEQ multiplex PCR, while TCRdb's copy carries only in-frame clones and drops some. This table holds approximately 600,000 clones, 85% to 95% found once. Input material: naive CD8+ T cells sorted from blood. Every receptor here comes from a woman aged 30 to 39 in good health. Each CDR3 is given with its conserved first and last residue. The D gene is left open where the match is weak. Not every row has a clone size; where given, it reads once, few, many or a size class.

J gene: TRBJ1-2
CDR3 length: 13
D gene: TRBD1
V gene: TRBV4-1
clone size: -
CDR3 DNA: TGCGCCAGCAGCCAGACAGGGGTTCATGGCTACACCTTC
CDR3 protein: CASSQTGVHGYTF

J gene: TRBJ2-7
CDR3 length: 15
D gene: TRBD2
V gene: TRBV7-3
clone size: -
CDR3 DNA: TGTGCCAGCAGCTGGGGACTAGCGGTTACCTACGAGCAGTACTTC
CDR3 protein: CASSWGLAVTYEQYF

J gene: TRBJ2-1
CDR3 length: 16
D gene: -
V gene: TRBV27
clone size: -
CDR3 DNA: TGTGCCAGCAGTTTAGAGGGGGGCACCGCCTACAATGAGCAGTTCTTC
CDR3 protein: CASSLEGGTAYNEQFF

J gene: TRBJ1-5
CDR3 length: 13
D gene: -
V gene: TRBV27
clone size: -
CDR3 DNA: TGTGCCAGCAGTTGGTTTCGCGATCAGCCCCAGCATTTT
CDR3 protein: CASSWFRDQPQHF

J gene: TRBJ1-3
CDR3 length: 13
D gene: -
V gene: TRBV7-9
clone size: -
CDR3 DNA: TGTGCCAGCAGCTTAAATTTTGGAAACACCATATATTTT
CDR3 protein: CASSLNFGNTIYF

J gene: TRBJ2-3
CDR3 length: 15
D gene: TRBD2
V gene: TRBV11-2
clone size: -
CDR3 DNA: TGTGCCAGCAGCTTGGGAGGGACCACCACAGATACGCAGTATTTT
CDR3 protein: CASSLGGTTTDTQYF

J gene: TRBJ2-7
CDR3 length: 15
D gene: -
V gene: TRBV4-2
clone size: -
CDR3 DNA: TGTGCCAGCAGCCCCTCCGGGGGATACTCCTACGAGCAGTACTTC
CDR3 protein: CASSPSGGYSYEQYF

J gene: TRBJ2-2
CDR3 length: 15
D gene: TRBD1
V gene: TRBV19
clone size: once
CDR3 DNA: TGTGCCAGTAGTCACGGGACAGCGAACACCGGGGAGCTGTTTTTT
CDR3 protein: CASSHGTANTGELFF

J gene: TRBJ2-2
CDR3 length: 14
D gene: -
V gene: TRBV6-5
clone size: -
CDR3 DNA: TGTGCCAGCAGTTACTCATGGGGCACCGGGGAGCTGTTTTTT
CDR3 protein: CASSYSWGTGELFF

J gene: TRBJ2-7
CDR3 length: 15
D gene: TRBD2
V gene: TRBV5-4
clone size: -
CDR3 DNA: TGTGCCAGCAGCTTGGGGCTAGCGGACTCCTACGAGCAGTACTTC
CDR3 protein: CASSLGLADSYEQYF

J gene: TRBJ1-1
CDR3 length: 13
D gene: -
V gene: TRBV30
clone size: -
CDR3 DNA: TGTGCCTGGAATCAGGGAATTCGAAATGAAGCTTTCTTT
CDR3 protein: CAWNQGIRNEAFF

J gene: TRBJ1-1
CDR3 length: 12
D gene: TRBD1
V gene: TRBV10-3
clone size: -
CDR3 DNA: TGTGCCGTGAGGGGGCTCAACACTGAAGCTTTCTTT
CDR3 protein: CAVRGLNTEAFF

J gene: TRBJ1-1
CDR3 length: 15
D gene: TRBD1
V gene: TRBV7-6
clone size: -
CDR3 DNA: TGTGCCAGCAGCACCCGACAGGGGTATACGGATGAAGCTTTCTTT
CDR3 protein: CASSTRQGYTDEAFF

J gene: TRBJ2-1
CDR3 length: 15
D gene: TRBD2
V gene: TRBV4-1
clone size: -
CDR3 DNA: TGCGCCAGCAGCCAAGTGGGGACTAGCGGCACTGAGCAGTTCTTC
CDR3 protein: CASSQVGTSGTEQFF

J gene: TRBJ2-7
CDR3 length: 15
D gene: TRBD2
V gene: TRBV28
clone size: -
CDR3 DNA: TGTGCCAGCAGTTTTCGGCTAGCGGGATCCTACGAGCAGTACTTC
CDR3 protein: CASSFRLAGSYEQYF

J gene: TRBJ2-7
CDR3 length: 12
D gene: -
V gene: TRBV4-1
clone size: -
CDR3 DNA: TGCGCCAGCAGCCAAGTCCGGGACAACCAGTACTTC
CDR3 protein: CASSQVRDNQYF

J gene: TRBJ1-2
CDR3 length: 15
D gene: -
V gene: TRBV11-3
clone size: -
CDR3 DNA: TGTGCCAGCAGCCCCCCGGGGCCGGTTGACTATGGCTACACCTTC
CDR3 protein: CASSPPGPVDYGYTF

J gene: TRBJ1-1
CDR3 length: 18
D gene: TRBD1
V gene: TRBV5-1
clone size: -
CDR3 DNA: TGCGCCAGCAGTTTGACAGGGGGAGTTCGTCGAATGAACACTGAAGCTTTCTTT
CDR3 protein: CASSLTGGVRRMNTEAFF

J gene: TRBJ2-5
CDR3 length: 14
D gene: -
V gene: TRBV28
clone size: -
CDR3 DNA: TGTGCCAGCAGTTTATCTGGTGGGCGGGAGACCCAGTACTTC
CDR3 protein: CASSLSGGRETQYF

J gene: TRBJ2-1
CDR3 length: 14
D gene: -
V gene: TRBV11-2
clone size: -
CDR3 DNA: TGTGCCAGCAGCTCCCTAACGCGGCTTAATGAGCAGTTCTTC
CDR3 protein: CASSSLTRLNEQFF

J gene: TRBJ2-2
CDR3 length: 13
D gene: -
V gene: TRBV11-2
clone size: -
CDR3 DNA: TGTGCCAGCAGCTACTTAAAGGCCGGGGAGCTGTTTTTT
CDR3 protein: CASSYLKAGELFF

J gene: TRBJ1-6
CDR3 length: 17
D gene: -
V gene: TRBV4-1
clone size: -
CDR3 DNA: TGCGCCAGCAGCCAAGTTGGCGAGTTGAAGTATAATTCACCCCTCCACTTT
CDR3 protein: CASSQVGELKYNSPLHF

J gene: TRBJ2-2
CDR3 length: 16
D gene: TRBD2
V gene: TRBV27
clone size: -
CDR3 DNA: TGTGCCAGTCCCCTAGGACTAGCGGGAGCGGTCGGGGAGCTGTTTTTT
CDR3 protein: CASPLGLAGAVGELFF

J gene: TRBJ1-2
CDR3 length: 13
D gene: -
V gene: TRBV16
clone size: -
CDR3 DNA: TGTGCCAGCAGCCCCTCGGGGAACTATGGCTACACCTTC
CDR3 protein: CASSPSGNYGYTF

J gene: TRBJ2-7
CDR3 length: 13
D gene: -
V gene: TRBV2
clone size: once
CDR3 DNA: TGTGCCAGCAGTGAAGTAACCCACAACGAGCAGTACTTC
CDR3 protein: CASSEVTHNEQYF

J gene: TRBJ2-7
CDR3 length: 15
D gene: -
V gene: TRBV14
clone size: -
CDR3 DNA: TGTGCCAGCAGCCCGGGACATTTAAGCTCCTACGAGCAGTACTTC
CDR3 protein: CASSPGHLSSYEQYF

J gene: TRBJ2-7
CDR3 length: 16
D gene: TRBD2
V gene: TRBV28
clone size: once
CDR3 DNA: TGTGCCAGCAGTTTATGGGCGAGTAGCGGGAGCCACGAGCAGTACTTC
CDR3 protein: CASSLWASSGSHEQYF

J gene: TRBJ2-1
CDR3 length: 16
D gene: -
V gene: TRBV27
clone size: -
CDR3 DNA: TGTGCCAGCAGTTTGTTACCCAGGCGGATGGGGGATGAGCAGTTCTTC
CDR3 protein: CASSLLPRRMGDEQFF

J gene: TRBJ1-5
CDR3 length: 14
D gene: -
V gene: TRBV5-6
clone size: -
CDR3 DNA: TGTGCCAGCAGCTTTGGGGATAGCAATCAGCCCCAGCATTTT
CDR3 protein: CASSFGDSNQPQHF

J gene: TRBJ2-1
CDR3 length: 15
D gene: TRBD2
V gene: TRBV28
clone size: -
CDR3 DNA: TGTGCCAGCAGTTTAGTTCGTAGCGGGAGCTATGAGCAGTTCTTC
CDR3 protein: CASSLVRSGSYEQFF